The clone carrying this TCR beta chain occurred once. Its antigen is not identified. The V gene's germline CDR1 is SGHAT and CDR2 FQNNGV. The length of the CDR3 is 14 residues. V lost 0 bases, J lost 2 bases, and 7 bases lay in between. The PCR made use of 60 Vbeta and 13 Jbeta primers. Authors' processing steps: Later, 75 million to 100 million unique TCR beta chains were counted in an analysis, and about 12 million of them were shared. Clones were read by immunoSEQ multiplex PCR, and TCRdb kept only the in-frame ones, dropping some. Clone size and V and J calls were adopted from that table, with D and trimming inferred from the DNA. The sample lists 100,000 or so clones, about 15% seen once, with 0.83% in the top ten. This sample is drawn from a study of cytomegalovirus exposure and HLA in healthy donors. Whole-study findings and limits: A later analysis showed HLA-associated TCR beta chains outstripping equally common others in clonal expansion.

This sequence was found in a female donor in good health and CMV-seronegative. The chain has TRBV11-2 and TRBJ1-2; D is unclear. The sample comprised PBMCs. The CDR3 sequence is CASSLEVRNYGYTF. The CDR3 nucleotides read TGTGCCAGCAGCTTAGAGGTCAGGAACTATGGCTACACCTTC. The whole variable domain, remainder taken from reference TRBV11-2 and TRBJ1-2, is EAGVAQSPRYKIIEKRQSVAFWCNPISGHATLYWYQQILGQGPKLLIQFQNNGVVDDSQLPKDRFSAERLKGVDSTLKIQPAKLEDSAVYLCASSLEVRNYGYTFGSGTRLTVV.